This T cell receptor beta chain was found in a study of blood T cell repertoires in COVID-19. Study information: COVID-19 samples collected from the United States, Italy and Spain covered acute and convalescent phases. T cells, B-cell-depleted T cells, or PBMCs supplied cDNA or gDNA.

Germline V lookup: CDR1 SGHRS, CDR2 YFSETQ. The ends lost 5 bases at V and 9 bases at J; junction bases unmatched: 19. The CDR3 is made up of 17 amino acids. As originally analysed: By means of reference gene primer amplification, nucleated cell counts were estimated. Some clones are missing from TCRdb's copy, which holds only in-frame ones; the method was immunoSEQ multiplex PCR. The DNA gave D and trimming, while V, J and clone size come from that table. The table lists about 120,000 clones, around three quarters of them singletons. The source material was peripheral blood. The chain is built from TRBV5-1 and TRBJ2-1; 8 bases map to TRBD2. The sequence derives from a man between 65 and 85 years old with acute or convalescent COVID-19. CDR3 DNA sequence: TGCGCCAGCAGGCCTACTAGCGGCGTTCTAAAAGGGATTGAGCAGTTCTTC. Protein: CASRPTSGVLKGIEQFF. Full variable domain (outside the CDR3, taken from reference TRBV5-1 and TRBJ2-1): KAGVTQTPRYLIKTRGQQVTLSCSPISGHRSVSWYQQTPGQGLQFLFEYFSETQRNKGNFPGRFSGRQFSNSRSEMNVSTLELGDSALYLCASRPTSGVLKGIEQFFGPGTRLTVL.